This T cell receptor beta chain was sequenced for a study of blood T cell repertoires in COVID-19. Study-wide background: Researchers got acute and convalescent COVID-19 samples from the United States, Italy and Spain. Sources were T cells, B-cell-depleted T cells, or PBMCs; the material itself was cDNA or gDNA.

Authors' processing steps: Scientists estimated how many nucleated cells there were by amplifying reference gene primers. Profiled with immunoSEQ multiplex PCR; TCRdb holds only in-frame clones, not every one. V and J calls and clone size come straight from that table; D and trimming were deduced from the DNA. The sample shows some 230,000 clones, approximately 80% of them seen only once. Only one count was recorded for this clone. Cohort placement rested on clinical history that participants reported themselves. Germline V gives CDR1 LNHDA, CDR2 SQIVND (reference sequence). The CDR3 is made up of 15 amino acids. J lost 8 bases, V lost 5 bases, and 5 bases had no gene match.

This chain connects TRBV19 to TRBJ2-1; TRBD2 matches at 14 bases. The receptor's source is a woman aged 40 to 55 with acute COVID-19. Sequencing input: PBMCs or T cells enriched from blood (not recorded which). Here the CDR3 DNA reads TGTGCCAGTAGTCGACTAGCGGGGGGGCGAGATGAGCAGTTCTTC. Amino acid sequence: CASSRLAGGRDEQFF.